This TCR beta chain was recorded in a study of T cells in Graves' hyperthyroidism and ophthalmopathy. Whole-study context: The blood sample was taken at first diagnosis, before treatment began.

The germline gives CDR1 SGHDT, CDR2 YYEEEE. There are 16 residues in the CDR3. Trimming removed 4 bases from V and 7 bases from J; junction bases left unmatched: 11. This clonotype was observed many times. What was amplified from RNA transcripts were TCR beta CDR3 regions. TCR CDR3 underwent first-round RT-PCR with the HTBI primer set. TCRdb recomputed calls from the multiplex PCR reads with MiXCR, one row per CDR3 protein. Of approximately 300,000 distinct CDR3 sequences in the sample, approximately 18% were seen once. Clinical Activity Scores of at least 3, NOSPECS grades of at least 4 and durations under 3 months characterized ophthalmopathy patients.

The sample consisted of blood. The chain uses TRBV5-6 and TRBJ1-1, with TRBD1 matching over 12 bases. This sequence originates from a man aged 50 to 59 with Graves' ophthalmopathy. The CDR3 sequence is CASSLLGQGARSEAFF. CDR3 bases: TGTGCCAGCAGCCTTTTGGGACAGGGGGCGCGGAGTGAAGCTTTCTTT.